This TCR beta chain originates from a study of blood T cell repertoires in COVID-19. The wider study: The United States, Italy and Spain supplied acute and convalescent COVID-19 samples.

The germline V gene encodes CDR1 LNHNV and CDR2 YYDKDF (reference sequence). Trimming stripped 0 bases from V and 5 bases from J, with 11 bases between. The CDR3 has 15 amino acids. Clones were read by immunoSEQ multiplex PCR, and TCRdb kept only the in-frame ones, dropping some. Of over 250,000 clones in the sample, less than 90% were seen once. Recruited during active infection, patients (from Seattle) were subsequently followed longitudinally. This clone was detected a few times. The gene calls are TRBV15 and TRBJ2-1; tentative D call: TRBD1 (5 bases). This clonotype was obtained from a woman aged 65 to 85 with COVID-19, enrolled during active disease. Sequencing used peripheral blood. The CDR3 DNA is TGTGCCACCAGCAGAGATGGCCAGGGTCACAATGAGCAGTTCTTC. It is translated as CATSRDGQGHNEQFF.